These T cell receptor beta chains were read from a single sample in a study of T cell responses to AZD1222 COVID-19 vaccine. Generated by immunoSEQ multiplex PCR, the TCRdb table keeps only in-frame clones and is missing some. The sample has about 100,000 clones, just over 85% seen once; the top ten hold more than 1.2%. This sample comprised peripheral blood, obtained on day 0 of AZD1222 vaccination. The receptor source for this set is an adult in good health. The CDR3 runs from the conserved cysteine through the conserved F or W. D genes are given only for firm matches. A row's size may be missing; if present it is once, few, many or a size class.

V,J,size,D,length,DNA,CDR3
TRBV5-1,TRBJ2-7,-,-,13,TGCGCCAGCAGCACACAGGTGACCTACGAGCAGTACTTC,CASSTQVTYEQYF
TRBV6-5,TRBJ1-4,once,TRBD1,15,TGTGCCAGCAGTTCACTGACAGGGAGCCGGGAAAAACTGTTTTTT,CASSSLTGSREKLFF
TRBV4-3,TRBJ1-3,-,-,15,TGCGCCAGCAGCCAAGAATGGGCTGCTGGAAGCACCATATATTTT,CASSQEWAAGSTIYF
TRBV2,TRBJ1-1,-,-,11,TGTGCCAGCCTTCGGGTGACTGAAGCTTTCTTT,CASLRVTEAFF
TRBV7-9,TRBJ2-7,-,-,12,TGTGCCAGCAGCTTAGAGGAGCACGAGCAGTACTTC,CASSLEEHEQYF
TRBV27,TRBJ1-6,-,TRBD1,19,TGTGCCAGCAGTTGGACAGGGGATCGGGCGAGCTCCTATAATTCACCCCTCCACTTT,CASSWTGDRASSYNSPLHF
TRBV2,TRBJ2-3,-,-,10,TGTGCCAGCGACAGCGGTACGCAGTATTTT,CASDSGTQYF
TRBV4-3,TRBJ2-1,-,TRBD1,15,TGCGCCAGCAGCCAACCGGGACAGGGCTACAATGAGCAGTTCTTC,CASSQPGQGYNEQFF
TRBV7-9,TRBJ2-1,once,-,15,TGTGCCAGCAGCCAACAGGGCGGGGCGGAGAATGAGCAGTTCTTC,CASSQQGGAENEQFF
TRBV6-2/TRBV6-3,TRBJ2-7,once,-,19,TGTGCCAGCAGACCTAATACCCCAGGTGGGGGGCTCAGAGGCTACGAGCAGTACTTC,CASRPNTPGGGLRGYEQYF
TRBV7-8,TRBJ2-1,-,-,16,TGTGCCAGCAGCTCAAAGCCGCTTCCTGCCTACAATGAGCAGTTCTTC,CASSSKPLPAYNEQFF
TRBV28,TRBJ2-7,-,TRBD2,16,TGTGCCAGCAGTTTAAGAGGGTCGGGAGGGCTCTACGAGCAGTACTTC,CASSLRGSGGLYEQYF
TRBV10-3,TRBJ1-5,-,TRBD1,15,TGTGCCATCAGTGAAACACAGGGGCGCAATCAGCCCCAGCATTTT,CAISETQGRNQPQHF
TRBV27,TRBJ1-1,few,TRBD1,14,TGTGCCAGCAGTCTGGACAGGGGGAACACTGAAGCTTTCTTT,CASSLDRGNTEAFF
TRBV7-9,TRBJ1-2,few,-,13,TGTGCCAGCAGCGGCGGACAGAGCTATGGCTACACCTTC,CASSGGQSYGYTF